This T cell receptor beta chain was recorded in a study of beta chain features in type 1 diabetes. This clone was counted between two and nine times. Reverse transcribing all isolated RNA meant expressed TCRB transcripts were sequenced. TCRdb's table, derived via immunoSEQ multiplex PCR, lists solely in-frame clones and lacks some. The table has hundreds of thousands of clones, around a sixth seen once. The sequence derives from a woman under 30 in good health. The sequenced sample consisted of naive CD4+ T cells from blood.

The CDR3, as DNA: TGCGCCAGCAGTTTTCGCGGAGATGCCTACGAGCAGTACTTC. It codes for CASSFRGDAYEQYF. V usage is TRBV10-2 and J usage is TRBJ2-7; D is uncertain. CDR1 WSHSY and CDR2 SAAADI come from the germline V gene. Trimming took 5 bases from V and 2 from J, leaving 13 bases between them. The CDR3 has 14 residues.